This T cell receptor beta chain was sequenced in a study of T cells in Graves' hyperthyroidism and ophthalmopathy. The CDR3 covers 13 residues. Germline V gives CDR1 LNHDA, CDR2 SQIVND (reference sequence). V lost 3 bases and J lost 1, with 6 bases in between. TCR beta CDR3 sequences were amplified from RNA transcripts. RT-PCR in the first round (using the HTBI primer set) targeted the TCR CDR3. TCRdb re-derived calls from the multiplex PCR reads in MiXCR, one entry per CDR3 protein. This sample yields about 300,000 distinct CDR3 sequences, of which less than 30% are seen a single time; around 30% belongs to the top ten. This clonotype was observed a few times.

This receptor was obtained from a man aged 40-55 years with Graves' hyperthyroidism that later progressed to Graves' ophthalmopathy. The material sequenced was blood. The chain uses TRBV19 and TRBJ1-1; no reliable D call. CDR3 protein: CASSIWENTEAFF. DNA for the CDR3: TGTGCCAGTAGTATTTGGGAGAACACTGAAGCTTTCTTT.